This T cell receptor (beta chain) was sequenced in a study of blood T cell repertoires in COVID-19. Study summary: The samples span acute and convalescent COVID-19 from the United States, Italy and Spain. T cells, B-cell-depleted T cells, or PBMCs provided the cDNA or gDNA that served as material.

Study processing details: Nucleated cell counts were estimated from reference gene primer amplification. Assay: immunoSEQ multiplex PCR; the TCRdb copy retains only in-frame clones and omits some. D and trimming come from the DNA, and the V and J calls and clone size come from that table. The table has 57,000 or so clones, around 81% seen once; the top ten hold roughly 5%. The germline gives CDR1 MNHEY, CDR2 SVGAGI. There are 13 residues in the CDR3. V lost 5 bases and J lost 6, with 14 bases in between. V and J are TRBV6-5 and TRBJ2-7; D ambiguous. The clonotype was recovered from a man between 65 and 85 years old with acute or convalescent COVID-19. The source material was peripheral blood. CDR3 coding DNA: TGTGCCAGCAGTCTAGTAACTGGTCCCGAGCAGTACTTC. Translated: CASSLVTGPEQYF.